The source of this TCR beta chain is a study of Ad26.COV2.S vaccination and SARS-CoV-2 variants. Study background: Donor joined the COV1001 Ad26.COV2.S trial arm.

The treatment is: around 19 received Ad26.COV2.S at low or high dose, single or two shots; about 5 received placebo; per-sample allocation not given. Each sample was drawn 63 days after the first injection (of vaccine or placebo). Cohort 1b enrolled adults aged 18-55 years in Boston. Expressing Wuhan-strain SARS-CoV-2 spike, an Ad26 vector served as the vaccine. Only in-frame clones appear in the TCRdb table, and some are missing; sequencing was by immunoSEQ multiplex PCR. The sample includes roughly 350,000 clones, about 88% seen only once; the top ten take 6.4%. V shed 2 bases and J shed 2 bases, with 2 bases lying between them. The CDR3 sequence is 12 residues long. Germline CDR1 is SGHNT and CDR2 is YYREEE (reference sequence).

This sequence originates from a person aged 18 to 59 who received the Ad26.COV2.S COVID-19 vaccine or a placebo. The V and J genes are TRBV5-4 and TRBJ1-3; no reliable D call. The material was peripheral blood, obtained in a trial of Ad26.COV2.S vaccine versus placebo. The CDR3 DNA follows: TGTGCCAGCAGCTTAGCTGGAAACACCATATATTTT. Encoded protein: CASSLAGNTIYF.